A single sample is the source of the 32 T cell receptor beta chains below, sequenced in a study of blood T cell repertoires in COVID-19. Measured with immunoSEQ multiplex PCR; TCRdb has only the in-frame clones, and not every one. The sample includes 65,000 to 90,000 clones, about four fifths of them seen just once. The material sequenced was peripheral blood. These receptors originate from a man aged 55 to 69 with acute or convalescent COVID-19.

V usage is TRBV2 and J usage is TRBJ2-5; D may be TRBD2 (6 bases). Trimming pared 3 bases from V and 12 bases from J, leaving 14 bases between. This CDR3 region has 12 residues. Germline V lookup: CDR1 SNHLY, CDR2 FYNNEI. This chain's CDR3 is CASSDSGRRKYF. For the CDR3, the DNA is TGTGCCAGCAGTGATTCCGGGAGACGGAAGTACTTC.

The chain carries TRBV7-9 and TRBJ2-6; D is unresolved. This CDR3 spans 14 amino acids. V was trimmed by 4 bases and J by 4 bases, leaving 8 bases between them. Per the germline V gene, CDR1 is SEHNR and CDR2 is FQNEAQ (reference sequence). The CDR3 DNA is TGTGCCAGCAGCTGGCCCCCCGGGGCCAACGTCCTGACTTTC. It is translated as CASSWPPGANVLTF.

V usage is TRBV30 and J usage is TRBJ1-1, with D hard to call. Germline V gives CDR1 GTSNPN, CDR2 SVGIG (reference sequence). The CDR3 sequence is 14 residues long. The V end lost 3 bases, the J end lost 8 bases, and 19 bases lay between the germline ends. Written as DNA, the CDR3 is TGTGCCTGGAGAACTTCCCTCCGTACTGAGGAAGCTTTCTTT. Residues: CAWRTSLRTEEAFF.

This chain joins TRBV18 and TRBJ2-7, with 9 bases lining up with TRBD1. This CDR3 is 14 amino acids long. Germline V CDR1 and CDR2: KGHSH, LQKENI. Trimming cost V 1 base and J 6 bases; bases outside gene matches: 4. CDR3 sequence (DNA): TGTGCCAGCTCACCACAGGACAGGGGTCGCGAGCAGTACTTC. Protein: CASSPQDRGREQYF.

This clone came up a few times. The chain recombines TRBV5-6 with TRBJ1-2; 7 bases map to TRBD1. This CDR3 has 15 residues. J lost 0 bases, V lost 3 bases, and 5 bases had no gene match. Looked up from germline, CDR1 is SGHDT and CDR2 is YYEEEE. Written as DNA, the CDR3 is TGTGCCAGCAGCTCAGGGGACAGAGCTAACTATGGCTACACCTTC. Protein sequence: CASSSGDRANYGYTF.

The rearrangement links TRBV3-1 (or the pseudogene TRBV3-2) to TRBJ1-5; no firm D call. This CDR3 is built from 15 residues. The germline V and J ends were trimmed by 4 bases and 5 bases, with 15 bases remaining between them. CDR1 LGHDT and CDR2 YNNKEL come from the germline V gene (reference sequence). The CDR3 sequence is CASSRSPSSDQPQHF. The CDR3 bases are TGTGCCAGCAGCCGATCCCCATCGAGCGATCAGCCCCAGCATTTT.

V and J are TRBV28 and TRBJ1-5, with D possibly matching TRBD1 (5 bases). The germline CDR1 and CDR2 sequences are MDHEN and SYDVKM. Trimming took off 8 bases at V and 3 bases at J, with 11 bases between the two ends. This CDR3 has 13 amino acids. The DNA for the CDR3 is TGTGCCAGCCTAGGGGATTTCAATCAGCCCCAGCATTTT. It codes for CASLGDFNQPQHF.

The chain carries TRBV27 and TRBJ2-7; a possible D gene is TRBD2 (6 bases). Germline-derived CDR1 and CDR2 are MNHEY and SMNVEV (reference sequence). This CDR3 contains 14 residues. V shed 3 bases and J shed 3 bases, with 12 bases lying between them. The chain's CDR3 is CASSFRDLYYEQYF. The CDR3, as DNA: TGTGCCAGCAGTTTCCGGGACTTATACTACGAGCAGTACTTC.

J is TRBJ2-2 and V is TRBV25-1, with a weak D call TRBD2 (5 bases). Germline assignment: CDR1 MGHDK and CDR2 SYGVNS. V dropped 1 base and J dropped 2 bases, with 11 bases sitting between them. This CDR3 has 16 amino acids. The CDR3 reads CASSEFGSGNTGELFF. The CDR3 region has the DNA TGTGCCAGCAGTGAATTCGGAAGCGGCAACACCGGGGAGCTGTTTTTT. The variable domain in full, with the rest retrieved from reference TRBV25-1 and TRBJ2-2, is EADIYQTPRYLVIGTGKKITLECSQTMGHDKMYWYQQDPGMELHLIHYSYGVNSTEKGDLSSESTVSRIRTEHFPLTLESARPSHTSQYLCASSEFGSGNTGELFFGEGSRLTVL.

This rearrangement joins TRBV7-2 to TRBJ2-5; maybe TRBD2 (5 bases). Germline V gene lookup returns CDR1 SGHTA and CDR2 FQGNSA. This CDR3 has 15 residues. V was shortened by 7 bases and J by 3 bases, with 18 bases between the two germline ends. In DNA form, the CDR3 reads TGTGCCAGCAACCTATTCGGGGAGCCAAAAGAGACCCAGTACTTC. Amino acid sequence: CASNLFGEPKETQYF. Variable domain in full (rest from reference TRBV7-2 and TRBJ2-5): GAGVSQSPSNKVTEKGKDVELRCDPISGHTALYWYRQSLGQGLEFLIYFQGNSAPDKSGLPSDRFSAERTGGSVSTLTIQRTQQEDSAVYLCASNLFGEPKETQYFGPGTRLLVL.

V usage is TRBV5-6 and J usage is TRBJ2-7; D is unresolved. V was clipped by 4 bases and J by 3 bases, with 14 bases between them. In germline, CDR1 is SGHDT, CDR2 YYEEEE. The CDR3 totals 14 residues. The CDR3 here is CASSPPGSRYEQYF. In DNA form, the CDR3 reads TGTGCCAGCAGCCCTCCCGGGTCCCGCTACGAGCAGTACTTC.

The chain recombines TRBV10-3 with TRBJ2-3; 9 nucleotides match TRBD2. Germline CDR1 ENHRY, CDR2 SYGVKD. Trimming removed 5 bases from V and 5 bases from J; junction bases left unmatched: 8. This CDR3 spans 15 amino acids. In DNA form, the CDR3 reads TGTGCCATCAGTACCTTAGCGGGAGCAGGAGATACGCAGTATTTT. This translates into CAISTLAGAGDTQYF.

The J gene is TRBJ1-2, the V gene TRBV6-1; perhaps TRBD1 as D (5 bases). Germline loops: CDR1 MNHNS, CDR2 SASEGT. V shed 2 bases and J shed 3 bases, with 7 bases lying between them. The CDR3 runs 13 residues. CDR3 in amino acids: CASSEIGDYGYTF. In DNA form, the CDR3 reads TGTGCCAGCAGTGAAATAGGGGACTATGGCTACACCTTC.

This clone was observed a few times. V and J are TRBV28 and TRBJ1-2, with a possible D match to TRBD1 (6 bases). Germline CDR1 is MDHEN and CDR2 is SYDVKM. V shed 7 bases and J shed 4 bases, with 22 bases lying between them. There are 16 residues in the CDR3. The CDR3 sequence: CASTKGYGRGFYGYTF. DNA of the CDR3: TGTGCCAGCACCAAGGGATACGGCAGGGGATTCTATGGCTACACCTTC.

J is TRBJ2-5 and V is TRBV5-1, with D possibly matching TRBD1 (6 bases). Trimming removed 2 bases from V and 2 bases from J, with 16 bases in between. Per the germline V gene, CDR1 is SGHRS and CDR2 is YFSETQ. The CDR3 consists of 16 residues. Here the CDR3 DNA reads TGCGCCAGCAGCTTCGGAACGGGACACCCACAAGAGACCCAGTACTTC. Protein: CASSFGTGHPQETQYF.

This chain connects TRBV9 to TRBJ1-2; TRBD1 is a possible D gene (6 bases). There are 14 residues in the CDR3. Trimming took 4 bases from V and 4 from J, leaving 14 bases between them. In germline, CDR1 is SGDLS, CDR2 YYNGEE. CDR3 region: CASSFPGVPYGYTF. Written as DNA, the CDR3 is TGTGCCAGCAGCTTCCCAGGGGTCCCCTATGGCTACACCTTC.

The chain has TRBV6-5 and TRBJ1-2; D may be TRBD1 (5 bases). The CDR3 length is 15 residues. V lost 9 bases and J 0 bases, leaving 17 bases between the germline ends. Germline lookup yields CDR1 MNHEY and CDR2 SVGAGI. The CDR3 nucleotides are TGTGCCAGTTCAGAGCAGGGTTTAGCTAACTATGGCTACACCTTC. Translation: CASSEQGLANYGYTF.

The genes are TRBV7-9 and TRBJ1-6; 8 nucleotides match TRBD1. With 3 bases clipped from V and 6 bases from J, the junction kept 1 base outside the gene matches. The germline V gene encodes CDR1 SEHNR and CDR2 FQNEAQ (reference sequence). The CDR3 consists of 14 residues. This CDR3 is CASSLTGVNSPLHF. The CDR3 bases are TGTGCCAGCAGCTTGACAGGGGTTAATTCACCCCTCCACTTT.

The chain employs TRBV10-3 and TRBJ1-2; D remains unclear. V was clipped by 5 bases and J by 7 bases, with 14 bases between them. Germline V gene data show CDR1 as ENHRY and CDR2 as SYGVKD. This CDR3 is 13 amino acids long. DNA for the CDR3: TGTGCCATCAGTAAGGGTACTAGAGGTGGCTACACCTTC. Its protein is CAISKGTRGGYTF.

The chain recombines TRBV6-5 with TRBJ1-3, with 10 bases identical to TRBD1. J gave up 2 bases and V 6 bases, and 4 bases lay outside the gene matches. Germline CDR1 reads MNHEY; CDR2 reads SVGAGI. The CDR3 is 15 residues long. The CDR3 protein is CASSPGTGAGNTIYF. The CDR3 DNA reads as TGTGCCAGCAGCCCCGGGACAGGGGCTGGAAACACCATATATTTT.

This clone was counted a few times. The V call is TRBV4-1, the J call TRBJ1-2; D is ambiguous. V was shortened by 4 bases and J by 7 bases, with 22 bases between the two germline ends. The CDR3 consists of 16 residues. Germline loops: CDR1 MGHRA, CDR2 YSYEKL. The CDR3 sequence is CASSPSPGGIMGGYTF. CDR3 bases: TGCGCCAGCAGCCCCTCCCCCGGAGGGATTATGGGTGGCTACACCTTC.

The chain employs TRBV24-1 and TRBJ1-1, with D tentatively TRBD1 (5 bases). Germline values: CDR1 KGHDR, CDR2 SFDVKD. CDR3 length equals 11 residues. Trimming took off 7 bases at V and 5 bases at J, with 7 bases between the two ends. The CDR3 DNA reads TGTGCCACCAGCCAGGGAACTGAAGCTTTCTTT. The encoded protein is CATSQGTEAFF.

The rearrangement uses TRBV5-1 and TRBJ2-5; perhaps TRBD1 as D (5 bases). The CDR3 sequence is 13 residues long. In germline, CDR1 is SGHRS, CDR2 YFSETQ. V lost 4 bases and J lost 5, with 12 bases in between. CDR3 residues: CASSIGEAETQYF. In DNA, the CDR3 is TGCGCCAGCAGCATAGGGGAAGCGGAGACCCAGTACTTC.

The genes are TRBV27 and TRBJ1-2; 7 bases fit TRBD1. The V segment lost 3 bases and the J segment 7 bases; nucleotides outside the gene matches: 2. The germline V gene has CDR1 MNHEY and CDR2 SMNVEV (reference sequence). The CDR3 length is 12 residues. The CDR3 bases are TGTGCCAGCAGTTTCCCAGGGGGTGGCTACACCTTC. Residues: CASSFPGGGYTF.

The V gene is TRBV2, the J gene TRBJ2-3, with TRBD1 as a possible D gene (5 bases). The CDR3 sequence is 12 residues long. The germline gives CDR1 SNHLY, CDR2 FYNNEI. V lost 6 bases and J lost 2, with 6 bases in between. In DNA form, the CDR3 reads TGTGCCAGCAGGACAGACACAGATACGCAGTATTTT. Translation gives CASRTDTDTQYF.

The gene calls are TRBV4-3 and TRBJ1-3, with 7 bases fitting TRBD1. V shed 0 bases and J 4 bases; nucleotides not matched to a gene: 3. The CDR3 runs 15 residues. Per the germline V gene, CDR1 is LGHNA and CDR2 is YSLEER. CDR3 loop: CASSQEGQQGNTIYF. CDR3 DNA: TGCGCCAGCAGCCAAGAGGGACAGCAGGGAAACACCATATATTTT.

The chain is built from TRBV7-6 and TRBJ1-3, with D perhaps matching TRBD1 (5 bases). The V end lost 1 base, the J end lost 2 bases, and 12 bases lay between the germline ends. This CDR3 has 16 amino acids. Germline assignment: CDR1 SGHVS and CDR2 FNYEAQ. CDR3 protein: CASSLGWSGTGNTIYF. CDR3 coding DNA: TGTGCCAGCAGCTTAGGATGGTCAGGGACTGGAAACACCATATATTTT.

This clone was seen more than once but under ten times. This chain links TRBV11-2 with TRBJ2-1; the D is unclear. The CDR3 runs 15 residues. Trimming cost V 3 bases and J 9 bases, with 18 bases left between them. Germline CDR1 and CDR2: SGHAT and FQNNGV. CDR3 nucleotide sequence: TGTGCCAGCAGCTTCCGCGCCCTCTCGTTTGGTGAGCAGTTCTTC. Its protein is CASSFRALSFGEQFF.

The chain is built from TRBV27 and TRBJ2-2; no clear D gene. This CDR3 contains 12 residues. V lost 7 bases and J lost 7, with 10 bases in between. Germline V gene data show CDR1 as MNHEY and CDR2 as SMNVEV (reference sequence). DNA for the CDR3: TGTGCCAGCAACCTTCCAGGCGGGGAGCTGTTTTTT. Translation gives CASNLPGGELFF.

The chain recombines TRBV7-3 with TRBJ2-1, with TRBD2 as a possible D gene (6 bases). Trimming took off 3 bases at V and 5 bases at J, with 8 bases between the two ends. The CDR3 runs to 13 residues. Germline lookup yields CDR1 SGHTA and CDR2 FQGTGA. CDR3 residues: CASSFAGNNEQFF. The CDR3 bases are TGTGCCAGCAGCTTCGCGGGGAACAATGAGCAGTTCTTC.

This clone was recorded once. The chain recombines TRBV4-3 with TRBJ2-1, with 8 bases that match TRBD2. The J segment lost 9 bases and the V segment lost 0 bases, leaving 13 bases of the junction unmatched. From germline, CDR1 is LGHNA and CDR2 YSLEER. This CDR3 region has 17 residues. CDR3 sequence (DNA): TGCGCCAGCAGCCAAGATGACGGGAGGGCAGGGTCCGTTGAGCAGTTCTTC. Protein sequence: CASSQDDGRAGSVEQFF.

This clone was detected only a few times. This chain uses TRBV28 with TRBJ1-3; D not certain. The CDR3 is 14 residues long. The ends were cut back, 7 bases at V and 5 bases at J, with 15 bases in the middle. The germline V gene encodes CDR1 MDHEN and CDR2 SYDVKM. Here the CDR3 reads CASTVPTLRNTIYF. The CDR3 nucleotides read TGTGCCAGCACAGTACCCACCTTAAGAAACACCATATATTTT.